This TCR beta chain was documented in a study of CD8 T cell repertoires and HIV-1 epitope variants. Overall study: Epitopes were three Gag families plus Nef HW9 and YT9.

The CDR3 is made up of 14 amino acids. V lost 6 bases and J lost 6; bases outside the gene matches: 7. From germline, CDR1 is MNHEY and CDR2 SVGAGI. About this clone itself: Its target is not known.

TCRdb's table, derived via immunoSEQ multiplex PCR, lists solely in-frame clones and lacks some. The table has 5,000 to 7,000 clones, roughly two thirds seen once. The sequenced sample was cultured CD8+ T cells derived from PBMCs. This receptor was taken from a male donor with HIV. The chain recombines TRBV6-5 with TRBJ2-2; TRBD2 matches 7 bases. This chain's CDR3 is CASRPGTTPGELFF. CDR3 bases: TGTGCCAGCAGGCCCGGGACTACCCCCGGGGAGCTGTTTTTT.